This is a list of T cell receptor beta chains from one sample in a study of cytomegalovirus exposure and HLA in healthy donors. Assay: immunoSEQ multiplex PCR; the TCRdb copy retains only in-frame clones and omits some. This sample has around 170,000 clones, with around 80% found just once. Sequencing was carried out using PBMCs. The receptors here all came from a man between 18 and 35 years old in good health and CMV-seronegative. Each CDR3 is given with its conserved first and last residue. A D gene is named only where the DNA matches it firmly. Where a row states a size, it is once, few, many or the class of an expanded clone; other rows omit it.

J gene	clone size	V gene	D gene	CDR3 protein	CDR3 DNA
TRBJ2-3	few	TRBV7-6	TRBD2	CASSLAPSGTTDTQYF	TGTGCCAGCAGCTTAGCCCCTAGCGGGACCACAGATACGCAGTATTTT
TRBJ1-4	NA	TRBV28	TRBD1	CASRPGGLNEKLFF	TGTGCCAGCAGGCCAGGGGGCCTCAATGAAAAACTGTTTTTT
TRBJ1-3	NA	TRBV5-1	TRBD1	CASSFRQGADGNTIYF	TGCGCCAGCAGCTTCAGACAGGGGGCGGACGGAAACACCATATATTTT
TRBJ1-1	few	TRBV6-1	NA	CASRAGTWNTEAFF	TGTGCCAGCAGGGCGGGCACATGGAACACTGAAGCTTTCTTT
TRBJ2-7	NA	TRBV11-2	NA	CASTLNEDEQYF	TGTGCCAGCACCCTAAACGAAGACGAGCAGTACTTC
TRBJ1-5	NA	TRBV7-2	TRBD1	CASSGQGVNNQPQHF	TGTGCCAGCAGCGGACAGGGGGTGAACAATCAGCCCCAGCATTTT
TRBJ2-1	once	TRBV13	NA	CASSLIGGDNNEQFF	TGTGCCAGCAGCTTAATAGGGGGGGACAACAATGAGCAGTTCTTC
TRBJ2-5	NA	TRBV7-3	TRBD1	CASSSNPGTVETQYF	TGTGCCAGCAGCTCGAACCCCGGGACAGTAGAGACCCAGTACTTC
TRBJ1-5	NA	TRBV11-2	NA	CASSQEQGPNQPQHF	TGTGCCAGCAGCCAAGAGCAGGGGCCGAATCAGCCCCAGCATTTT
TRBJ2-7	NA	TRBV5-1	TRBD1	CASSRTGGNEQYF	TGCGCCAGCAGCCGCACAGGGGGCAACGAGCAGTACTTC
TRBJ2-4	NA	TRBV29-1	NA	CSVEPVIAKNIQYF	TGCAGCGTTGAACCGGTTATAGCCAAAAACATTCAGTACTTC
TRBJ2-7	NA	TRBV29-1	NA	CSAGQIPYEQYF	TGCAGCGCCGGACAGATACCCTACGAGCAGTACTTC
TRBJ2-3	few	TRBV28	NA	CASSPAGTGKDTQYF	TGTGCCAGCAGTCCCGCCGGGACTGGGAAGGATACGCAGTATTTT
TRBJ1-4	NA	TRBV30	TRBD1	CAWRGKGTGNEKLFF	TGTGCCTGGAGGGGCAAGGGGACAGGAAATGAAAAACTGTTTTTT
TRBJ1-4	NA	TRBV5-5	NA	CASSLSLATNEKLFF	TGTGCCAGCAGCTTGAGCCTTGCAACTAATGAAAAACTGTTTTTT
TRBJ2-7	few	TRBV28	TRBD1	CASSLSGGSYEQYF	TGTGCCAGCAGTTTATCAGGGGGCTCCTACGAGCAGTACTTC
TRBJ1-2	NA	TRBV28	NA	CASNHRHTFNYGYTF	TGTGCCAGCAACCACAGGCACACTTTCAACTATGGCTACACCTTC
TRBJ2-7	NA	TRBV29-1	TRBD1	CSVGPGTGDEQYF	TGCAGCGTGGGCCCTGGGACAGGGGACGAGCAGTACTTC
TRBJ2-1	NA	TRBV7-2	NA	CASSRLPSEQFF	TGTGCCAGCAGTCGACTTCCGAGTGAGCAGTTCTTC
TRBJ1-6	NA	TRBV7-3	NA	CASSPGMGNSPLHF	TGTGCCAGCAGCCCAGGGATGGGTAATTCACCCCTCCACTTT
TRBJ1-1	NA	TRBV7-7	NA	CASSFTQGTEAFF	TGTGCTAGCAGCTTCACCCAGGGTACTGAAGCTTTCTTT
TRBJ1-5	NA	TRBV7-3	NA	CASTYDDRNQPQHF	TGTGCCAGCACCTATGATGACAGGAATCAGCCCCAGCATTTT
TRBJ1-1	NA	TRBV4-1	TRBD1	CASSVDRGRGAFF	TGCGCCAGCAGCGTTGACAGGGGGCGAGGAGCTTTCTTT
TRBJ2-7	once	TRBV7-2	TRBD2	CASSLNGGADEQYF	TGTGCCAGCAGCTTAAACGGGGGGGCTGACGAGCAGTACTTC
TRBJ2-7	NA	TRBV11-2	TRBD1	CASSRQGPEQYF	TGTGCCAGCAGCAGACAGGGCCCCGAGCAGTACTTC
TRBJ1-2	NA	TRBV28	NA	CASSWTDANYGYTF	TGTGCCAGCAGCTGGACAGACGCTAACTATGGCTACACCTTC
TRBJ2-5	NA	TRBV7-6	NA	CASSPTPYLLRDTQETQYF	TGTGCCAGCAGCCCAACCCCCTACCTCCTTCGGGACACCCAAGAGACCCAGTACTTC
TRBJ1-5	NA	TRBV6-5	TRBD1	CASSRTGEWNQPQHF	TGTGCCAGCAGTAGAACAGGGGAATGGAATCAGCCCCAGCATTTT
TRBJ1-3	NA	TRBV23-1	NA	CASSQRTVPSGNTIYF	TGCGCCAGCAGTCAAAGGACAGTGCCCTCTGGAAACACCATATATTTT
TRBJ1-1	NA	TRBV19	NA	CASSYPQANTEAFF	TGTGCCAGTAGTTATCCACAGGCGAACACTGAAGCTTTCTTT
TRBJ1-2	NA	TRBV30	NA	CAWRATGNYGYTF	TGTGCCTGGAGAGCCACAGGGAACTATGGCTACACCTTC
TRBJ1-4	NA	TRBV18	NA	CASSPPGRANEKLFF	TGTGCCAGCTCACCACCGGGCAGGGCGAATGAAAAACTGTTTTTT
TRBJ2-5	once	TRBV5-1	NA	CASSLGREGTQYF	TGCGCCAGCAGCTTGGGCAGGGAAGGGACCCAGTACTTC
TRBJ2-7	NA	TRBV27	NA	CASSLKAGPLPSEQYF	TGTGCCAGCAGTTTGAAAGCGGGCCCCCTCCCATCCGAGCAGTACTTC
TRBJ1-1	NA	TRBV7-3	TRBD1	CASSPGQGVRSTEAFF	TGTGCCAGCAGCCCGGGACAGGGTGTTCGGAGCACTGAAGCTTTCTTT
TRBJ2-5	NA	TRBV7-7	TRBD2	CASSLGLAGQETQYF	TGTGCTAGCAGCTTAGGGCTAGCGGGTCAAGAGACCCAGTACTTC
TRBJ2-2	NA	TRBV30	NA	CAWSGGWQSTGELFF	TGTGCCTGGAGTGGAGGTTGGCAATCCACCGGGGAGCTGTTTTTT